These T cell receptor beta chains were read from a single sample in a study of CD8+CD57+ T cells in acquired aplastic anemia. MiXCR was run by TCRdb on the reads, yielding one entry per CDR3 protein. The sample has just over 450,000 distinct CDR3 sequences; 25% to 40% are singletons. The sequencing sample was made of sorted CD4+, CD8+, or CD8+CD57+ T cells (not recorded which) from PBMCs. Source of these receptors: a human donor with aplastic anemia. The CDR3 runs from the conserved cysteine through the conserved F or W. The D gene is left open where the match is weak. Clone size is given for some rows only: seen once, a few or many times, or a class if the clone is expanded.

V gene	clone size	J gene	D gene	CDR3 DNA	CDR3 protein
TRBV9	many	TRBJ1-2	TRBD1	TGTGCCAGCAGCGGCGAAGGACAGGGCCGCTATGGCTACACCTTC	CASSGEGQGRYGYTF
TRBV12-3/TRBV12-4	many	TRBJ2-5	.	TGTGCCAGCAGCCTACTGGGTCAAGAGACCCAGTACTTC	CASSLLGQETQYF
TRBV5-4	.	TRBJ2-1	TRBD2	TGTGCCAGCAGCTTGACTAGCGGGGGGGTCATTCGGAATGAGCAGTTCTTC	CASSLTSGGVIRNEQFF
TRBV6-5	few	TRBJ1-1	.	TGTGCCAGCAGTTACTCCAGCATGAACACTGAAGCTTTCTTT	CASSYSSMNTEAFF
TRBV2	many	TRBJ1-2	.	TGTGCCGTGGGGGGGAACTATGGCTACACCTTC	CAVGGNYGYTF
TRBV20-1	many	TRBJ2-5	TRBD1	TGCAGTGCTAGGGACAGGGGTGGAGAGACCCAGTACTTC	CSARDRGGETQYF
TRBV9	.	TRBJ2-1	.	TGTGCCAGCAGCGTGGGGGGGCTTAACAATGAGCAGTCCTTC	CASSVGGLNNEQSF
TRBV7-3	many	TRBJ2-7	TRBD2	TGTGCCAGCAGCCGAACGGCGGGGGGCGAGCAGTACTTC	CASSRTAGGEQYF
TRBV6-1	.	TRBJ1-1	.	TGTGCCAGCAGACTAATAGGGACCCTCACGGCCATGAACACTGAAGCTTTCTTT	CASRLIGTLTAMNTEAFF
TRBV7-2	few	TRBJ2-1	TRBD2	TGTGCCAGCAGCCAGGGACTAGTGGCCTACAATGAGCAGTTCTTC	CASSQGLVAYNEQFF
TRBV7-2	few	TRBJ1-4	TRBD1	TGTGCCAGCAGCTCCCAGGGGGTGACCGGAGAAAAACTGTTTTTT	CASSSQGVTGEKLFF
TRBV7-8	many	TRBJ1-2	.	TGTGCCAGCAGCCGATACCCGGATAACTATGGCTACACCTTC	CASSRYPDNYGYTF
TRBV28	few	TRBJ1-2	.	TGTGCCAGCAGTACAGTGCCTAACTATGGCTACACCTTC	CASSTVPNYGYTF
TRBV6-1	few	TRBJ2-5	.	TGTGCCAGCAGTGGCCGGGGCAGGGTAGGCCAAGAGACCCAGTACTTC	CASSGRGRVGQETQYF
TRBV24-1	.	TRBJ2-1	.	TGTGCCACCAGTGATCCCCGTGAGCAGTTCTTC	CATSDPREQFF
TRBV20-1	.	TRBJ1-2	.	TGCAGTGCTAGAGGGGGCGCTTATGGCTACACCTTC	CSARGGAYGYTF
TRBV5-8	many	TRBJ2-3	.	TGTGCCAGCAGCTTGGAGAGCGACACAGATACGCAGTATTTT	CASSLESDTDTQYF
TRBV15	many	TRBJ2-7	.	TGTGCCACCAGCAGCGGGACACACACTACGATCGAGCAGTACTTC	CATSSGTHTTIEQYF
TRBV10-2	many	TRBJ1-5	.	TGCGCCAGCAGTGATAGGGAAAACAATCAGCCCCAGCATTTT	CASSDRENNQPQHF
TRBV20-1	few	TRBJ2-1	TRBD2	TGCAGTGCTAGGACGGGACTAGCGGGTGAGAATGAGCAGTTCTTC	CSARTGLAGENEQFF
TRBV15	.	TRBJ2-7	.	TGTGCCACCAGCAGAGGAGGTCAGCCCCAGCAGTACTTC	CATSRGGQPQQYF
TRBV3-1	.	TRBJ1-6	.	TGTGCCAGCAGCCAAGTGGAGAGTAATTCACCCCTCCACTTT	CASSQVESNSPLHF
TRBV10-3	.	TRBJ1-2	.	TGTGCCATCAGTGAGTCTATGGCAGTTGGCTACACCTTC	CAISESMAVGYTF
TRBV20-1	many	TRBJ1-5	TRBD1	TGCAGTGCTAGTGGACAGGGGAGTCAATCGCAGCCCCAGCATTTT	CSASGQGSQSQPQHF
TRBV7-2	once	TRBJ1-6	.	TGTGCCAGCAGTACCCCGGCTTCACCCCTCCACTTT	CASSTPASPLHF
TRBV30	.	TRBJ1-1	.	TGTGCCTGTGGGGGGCGATACTCTGAAGCTTTCTTT	CACGGRYSEAFF
TRBV7-6	few	TRBJ1-2	TRBD1	TGTGCCAGCAGCCCCCGGGGGGGGACAGGAGGAGCCTATGGCTACACCTTC	CASSPRGGTGGAYGYTF
TRBV10-3	many	TRBJ1-1	.	TGTGCCATCAGTGACGAGGGCAGGGTGGGCACTGAAGCTTTCTTT	CAISDEGRVGTEAFF
TRBV2	.	TRBJ1-5	TRBD1	TGTGCCAGCAGTAAACAGGGGGGGGACAATCAGCCCCAGCATTTT	CASSKQGGDNQPQHF
TRBV14	many	TRBJ2-3	.	TGTGCCAGCAGCCCCGTAGTGAGCACAGATACGCAGTATTTT	CASSPVVSTDTQYF
TRBV4-2	.	TRBJ2-2	.	TGTGCCAGCAGCCCGCGAGATGCGAACACCGGGGAGCTGTTTTTT	CASSPRDANTGELFF
TRBV29-1	many	TRBJ2-7	.	TGCAGCGTTCGGGGGAGCTCCTACGAGCAGTACTTC	CSVRGSSYEQYF
TRBV20-1	few	TRBJ1-5	.	TGCAGTGCTAGATTCGGGGCAGGGCTGAGCAATCAGCCCCAGCATTTT	CSARFGAGLSNQPQHF
TRBV4-3	.	TRBJ2-1	.	TGCGCCAGCAGCCTCTCGGACAGAGACAATGAGCAGTTCTTC	CASSLSDRDNEQFF
TRBV20-1	.	TRBJ2-1	.	TGCAGTGTCGCCTACGGGGAGCAGTTCTTC	CSVAYGEQFF
TRBV24-1	.	TRBJ1-6	.	TGTGCCACCAGTGGCCAGGCCGGCTCCTATAATTCACCCCTCCACTTT	CATSGQAGSYNSPLHF
TRBV5-4	.	TRBJ1-2	TRBD1	TGTGCCAGCAGCTTGCCAGCCCCCCTAAGCAAACCAGGGGGTGGCTACACCTTC	CASSLPAPLSKPGGGYTF
TRBV15	.	TRBJ2-3	TRBD2	TGTGCCACCAGCGGGACTAGCGGGGGGGCAGATACGCAGTATTTT	CATSGTSGGADTQYF
TRBV2	.	TRBJ1-4	TRBD1	TGTGCCAGCAGCCCGGGACAGAGGATTGGGCCAAATGAAAAACTGTTTTTT	CASSPGQRIGPNEKLFF
TRBV6-1	.	TRBJ1-1	.	TGTGCCAGCGTTTCCTCACCGGGACAAATGAACACTGAAGCTTTCTTT	CASVSSPGQMNTEAFF
TRBV15	many	TRBJ2-7	TRBD1	TGTGCCACCAGAGAAGGGGGCACCTCCTACGAGCAGTACTTC	CATREGGTSYEQYF
TRBV4-1	.	TRBJ1-6	.	TGCGCCAGCAGCCAAGAAAATGGTGAGACACCCCTCCACTTT	CASSQENGETPLHF
TRBV20-1	many	TRBJ2-7	TRBD2	TGCAGTGCTAGCGGACTAGCGAACTACTACGAGCAGTACTTC	CSASGLANYYEQYF
TRBV10-3	.	TRBJ1-2	TRBD1	TGTGCCACGACTGGACAGGGGGCCCGGAATGGCTACACCTTC	CATTGQGARNGYTF
TRBV20-1	.	TRBJ2-3	.	TGCAGTGCTAGAGACAGTATGAAGGATACGCAGTATTTT	CSARDSMKDTQYF
TRBV19	.	TRBJ2-7	.	TGTGCCAGCTCACCACTTCGGAGGACAACCTACGAGCAGTACTTC	CASSPLRRTTYEQYF
TRBV6-4	few	TRBJ1-2	.	TGTGCCACGCAGGGCTACACCTTC	CATQGYTF
TRBV10-3	many	TRBJ1-2	.	TGTGCCATCCACGGACAGCATGGCTACACCTTC	CAIHGQHGYTF
TRBV9	.	TRBJ2-3	.	TGTGCCAGCAGCCAGGGTCCTAGCACAGATACGCAGTATTTT	CASSQGPSTDTQYF
TRBV4-1	.	TRBJ1-1	.	TGCGCCAGCAGCCAAGATTCGTACACTGAAGCTTTCTTT	CASSQDSYTEAFF
TRBV10-3	once	TRBJ2-7	.	TGTGCCATCAGTGAAGCCGGGGCCTCCTACGAGCAGTACTTC	CAISEAGASYEQYF
TRBV25-1	many	TRBJ2-5	TRBD2	TGTGCCACCGACGGGGGTCTAGCGGGAGGGACAGAGACCCAGTACTTC	CATDGGLAGGTETQYF
TRBV29-1	.	TRBJ2-7	.	TGCAGCGCCACGGACGGAGCCTCCTACGAGCAGTACTTC	CSATDGASYEQYF
TRBV6-1	.	TRBJ1-3	.	TGTGCCAGCAGTGCATCGGCAGGCGGGACACACTCTGGAAACACCATATATTTT	CASSASAGGTHSGNTIYF
TRBV9	.	TRBJ2-1	.	TGTGCCAGCAGCGTAGGAGGGGCTAACAATGAGCAGTTCTTC	CASSVGGANNEQFF